The entry that follows covers one T cell receptor beta chain sequence. The sample is drawn from a study of blood T cell repertoires in COVID-19. Across the study: Spain, Italy and the United States supplied samples that represented acute and convalescent COVID-19. Sample material is recorded as cDNA or gDNA derived from T cells, B-cell-depleted T cells, or PBMCs.

Enrolment of Seattle patients took place during active infection, and they were followed longitudinally. The germline V gene has CDR1 SGHTS and CDR2 YDEGEE. Trimming took 3 bases from V and 2 from J; bases not matched to a gene: 7. This CDR3 is 16 amino acids long. Original data processing: Quantification of nucleated cells was approximated via reference gene primer amplification. The protocol was immunoSEQ multiplex PCR, while the TCRdb copy is restricted to in-frame clones and leaves out a portion. Clone size and the V and J calls come from that table; the DNA yielded D and trimming. The sample lists tens of thousands of clones, 81% seen once, with approximately 3.4% in the top ten.

The source is a man between 65 and 79 years old with COVID-19, enrolled during active disease. The chain couples TRBV5-8 to TRBJ1-2; 10 bases are a match to TRBD1. The sample taken for sequencing was peripheral blood. The CDR3 sequence is CASSWTLTGGNYGYTF. The CDR3 bases are TGTGCCAGCAGCTGGACCTTGACAGGGGGCAACTATGGCTACACCTTC.